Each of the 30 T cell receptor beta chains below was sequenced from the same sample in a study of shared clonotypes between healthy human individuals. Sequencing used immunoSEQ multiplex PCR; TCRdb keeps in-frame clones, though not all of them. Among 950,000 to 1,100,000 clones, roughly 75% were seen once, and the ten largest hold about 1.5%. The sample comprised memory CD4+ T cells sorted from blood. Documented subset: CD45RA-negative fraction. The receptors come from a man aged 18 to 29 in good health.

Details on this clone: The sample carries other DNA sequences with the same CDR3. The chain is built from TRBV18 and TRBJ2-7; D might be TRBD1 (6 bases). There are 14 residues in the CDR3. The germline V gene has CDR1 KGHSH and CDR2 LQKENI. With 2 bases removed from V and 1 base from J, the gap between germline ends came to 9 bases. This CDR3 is CASSPGDTSYEQYF. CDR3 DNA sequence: TGTGCCAGCTCACCAGGGGACACATCCTACGAGCAGTACTTC.

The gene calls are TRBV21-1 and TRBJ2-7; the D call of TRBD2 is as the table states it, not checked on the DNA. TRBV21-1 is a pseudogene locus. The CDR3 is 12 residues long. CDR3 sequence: CASMGGPYEQYF. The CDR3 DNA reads TGTGCCAGCATGGGAGGTCCTTACGAGCAGTACTTC.

The CDR3 region has the DNA TGTGCCAGCAGCTTGGGGACAGGCGGACGCGAGCAGTACTTC. This encodes CASSLGTGGREQYF. The rearrangement joins TRBV5-4 to TRBJ2-7; 7 nucleotides line up with TRBD1. CDR3 length: 14 residues. Losses at the gene ends were 0 bases for V and 6 bases for J; bases not matched to a gene: 6. Per the germline V gene, CDR1 is SGHNT and CDR2 is YYREEE (reference sequence).

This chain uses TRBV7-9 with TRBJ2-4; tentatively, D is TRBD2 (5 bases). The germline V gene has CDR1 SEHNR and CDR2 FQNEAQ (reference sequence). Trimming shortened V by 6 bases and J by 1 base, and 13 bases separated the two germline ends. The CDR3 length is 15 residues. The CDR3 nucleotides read TGTGCCAGCAGACCTCGGGGAGCGGCCAAAAACATTCAGTACTTC. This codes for CASRPRGAAKNIQYF.

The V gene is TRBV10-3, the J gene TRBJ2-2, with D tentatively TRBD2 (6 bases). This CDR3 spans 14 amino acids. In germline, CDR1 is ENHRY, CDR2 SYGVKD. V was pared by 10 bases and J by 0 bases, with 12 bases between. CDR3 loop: CATGRETNTGELFF. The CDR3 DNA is TGTGCCACCGGACGGGAGACGAACACCGGGGAGCTGTTTTTT.

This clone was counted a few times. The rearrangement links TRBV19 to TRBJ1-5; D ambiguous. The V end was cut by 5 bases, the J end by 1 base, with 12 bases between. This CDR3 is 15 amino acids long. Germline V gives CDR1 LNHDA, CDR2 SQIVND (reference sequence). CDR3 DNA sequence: TGTGCCAGTAGTTATCAGGACCTGAGCAATCAGCCCCAGCATTTT. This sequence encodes CASSYQDLSNQPQHF.

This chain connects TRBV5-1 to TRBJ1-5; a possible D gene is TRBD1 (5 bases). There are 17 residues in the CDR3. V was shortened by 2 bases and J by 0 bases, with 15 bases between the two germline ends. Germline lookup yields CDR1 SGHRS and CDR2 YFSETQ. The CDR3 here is CASSLGQGGSSNQPQHF. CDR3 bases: TGCGCCAGCAGCTTAGGGCAGGGAGGGTCTAGCAATCAGCCCCAGCATTTT.

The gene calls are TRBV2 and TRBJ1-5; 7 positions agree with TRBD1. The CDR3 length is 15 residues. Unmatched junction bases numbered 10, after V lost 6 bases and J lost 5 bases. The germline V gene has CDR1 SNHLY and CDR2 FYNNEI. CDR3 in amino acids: CASSDGTVRDQPQHF. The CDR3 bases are TGTGCCAGCAGCGATGGGACAGTGAGGGATCAGCCCCAGCATTTT.

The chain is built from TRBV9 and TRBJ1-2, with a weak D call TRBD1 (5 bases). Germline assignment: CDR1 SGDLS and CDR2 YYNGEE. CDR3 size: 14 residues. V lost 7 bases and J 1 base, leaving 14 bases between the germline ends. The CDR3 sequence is CASARDPSNYGYTF. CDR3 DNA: TGTGCCAGCGCTCGGGACCCAAGTAACTATGGCTACACCTTC.

CDR3 protein: CASSRRGSGVYGYTF. The CDR3 nucleotides are TGTGCCAGCAGCCGTAGAGGATCGGGGGTCTATGGCTACACCTTC. V gene TRBV5-6 combines with J gene TRBJ1-2, with D possibly TRBD1 on 5 matching bases. Germline assignment: CDR1 SGHDT and CDR2 YYEEEE. There are 15 residues in the CDR3. Trimming removed 4 bases at V and 4 bases at J, with 17 bases between.

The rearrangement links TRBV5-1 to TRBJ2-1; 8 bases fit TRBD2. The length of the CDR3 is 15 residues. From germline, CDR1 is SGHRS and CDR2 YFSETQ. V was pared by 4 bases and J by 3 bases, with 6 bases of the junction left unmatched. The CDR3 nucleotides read TGCGCCAGCAGCGGGACTAGGAAAAACTACAATGAGCAGTTCTTC. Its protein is CASSGTRKNYNEQFF.

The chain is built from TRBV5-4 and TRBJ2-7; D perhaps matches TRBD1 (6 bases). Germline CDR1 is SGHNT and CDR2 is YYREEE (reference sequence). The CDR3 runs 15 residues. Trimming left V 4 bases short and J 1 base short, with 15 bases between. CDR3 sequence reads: CASSLRDTKSYEQYF. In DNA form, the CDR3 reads TGTGCCAGCAGCCTCAGGGACACCAAATCCTACGAGCAGTACTTC.

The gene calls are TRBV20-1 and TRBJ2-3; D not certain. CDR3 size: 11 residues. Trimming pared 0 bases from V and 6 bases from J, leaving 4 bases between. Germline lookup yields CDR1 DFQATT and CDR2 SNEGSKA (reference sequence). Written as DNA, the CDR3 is TGCAGTGCTAGAGATCTGGATACGCAGTATTTT. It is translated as CSARDLDTQYF.

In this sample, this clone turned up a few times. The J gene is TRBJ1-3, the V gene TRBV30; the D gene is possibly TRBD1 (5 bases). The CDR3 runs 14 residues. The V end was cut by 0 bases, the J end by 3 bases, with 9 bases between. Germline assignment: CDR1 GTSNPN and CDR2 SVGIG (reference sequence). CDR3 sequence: CAWSVWQGGNTIYF. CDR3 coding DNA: TGTGCCTGGAGTGTATGGCAGGGTGGAAACACCATATATTTT. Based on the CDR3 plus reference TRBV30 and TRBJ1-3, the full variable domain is SQTIHQWPATLVQPVGSPLSLECTVEGTSNPNLYWYRQAAGRGLQLLFYSVGIGQISSEVPQNLSASRPQDRQFILSSKKLLLSDSGFYLCAWSVWQGGNTIYFGEGSWLTVV.

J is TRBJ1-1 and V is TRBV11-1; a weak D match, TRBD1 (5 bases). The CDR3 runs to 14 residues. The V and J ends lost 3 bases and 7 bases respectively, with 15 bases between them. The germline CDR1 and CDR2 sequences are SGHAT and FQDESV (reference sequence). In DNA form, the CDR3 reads TGTGCCAGCAGCTTGGAGGGGCGCAGTGATGAAGCTTTCTTT. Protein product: CASSLEGRSDEAFF.

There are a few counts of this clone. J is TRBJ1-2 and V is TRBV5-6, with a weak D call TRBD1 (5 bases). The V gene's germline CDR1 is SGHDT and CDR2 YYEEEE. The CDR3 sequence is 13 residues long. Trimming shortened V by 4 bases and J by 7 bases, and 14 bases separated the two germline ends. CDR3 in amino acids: CASSLQGVGGYTF. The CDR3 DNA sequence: TGTGCCAGCAGCCTCCAGGGAGTCGGTGGCTACACCTTC.

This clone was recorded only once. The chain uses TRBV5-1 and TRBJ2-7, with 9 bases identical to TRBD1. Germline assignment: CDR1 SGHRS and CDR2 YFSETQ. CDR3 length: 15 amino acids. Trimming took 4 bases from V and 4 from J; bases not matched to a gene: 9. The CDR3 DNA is TGCGCCAGCAGCACCAACAGGGGGCGCGAATACGAGCAGTACTTC. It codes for CASSTNRGREYEQYF.

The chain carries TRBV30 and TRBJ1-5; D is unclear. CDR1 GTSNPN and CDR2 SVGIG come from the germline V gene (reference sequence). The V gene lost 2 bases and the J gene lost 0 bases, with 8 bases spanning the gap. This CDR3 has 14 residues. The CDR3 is CAWSTGNSNQPQHF. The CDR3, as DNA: TGTGCCTGGAGTACGGGAAATAGCAATCAGCCCCAGCATTTT.

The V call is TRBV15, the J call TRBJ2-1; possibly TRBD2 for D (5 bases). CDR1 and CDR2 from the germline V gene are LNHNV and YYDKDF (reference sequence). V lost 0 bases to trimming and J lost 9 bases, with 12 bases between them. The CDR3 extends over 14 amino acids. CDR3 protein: CATSRDRPEGEQFF. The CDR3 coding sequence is TGTGCCACCAGCAGAGATCGCCCTGAGGGTGAGCAGTTCTTC.

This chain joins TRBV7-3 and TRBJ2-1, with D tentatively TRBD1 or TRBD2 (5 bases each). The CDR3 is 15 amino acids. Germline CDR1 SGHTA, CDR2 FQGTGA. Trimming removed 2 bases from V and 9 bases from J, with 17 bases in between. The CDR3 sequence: CASSLLGRAGGEQFF. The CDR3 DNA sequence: TGTGCCAGCAGCTTACTGGGCAGGGCGGGCGGTGAGCAGTTCTTC.

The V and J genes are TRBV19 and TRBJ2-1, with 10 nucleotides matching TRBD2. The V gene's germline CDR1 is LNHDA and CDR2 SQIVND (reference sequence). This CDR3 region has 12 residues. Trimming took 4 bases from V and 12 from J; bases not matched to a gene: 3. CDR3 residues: CASSSSGGWQFF. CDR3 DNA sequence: TGTGCCAGTAGTAGTAGCGGGGGGTGGCAGTTCTTC. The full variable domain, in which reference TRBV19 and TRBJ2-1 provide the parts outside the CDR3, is DGGITQSPKYLFRKEGQNVTLSCEQNLNHDAMYWYRQDPGQGLRLIYYSQIVNDFQKGDIAEGYSVSREKKESFPLTVTSAQKNPTAFYLCASSSSGGWQFFGPGTRLTVL.

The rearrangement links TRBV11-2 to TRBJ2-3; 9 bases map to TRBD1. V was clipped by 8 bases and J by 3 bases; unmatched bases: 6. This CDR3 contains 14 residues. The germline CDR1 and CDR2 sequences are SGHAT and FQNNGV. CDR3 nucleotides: TGTGCCAGCGGGACAGGGATAAGTACAGATACGCAGTATTTT. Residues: CASGTGISTDTQYF.

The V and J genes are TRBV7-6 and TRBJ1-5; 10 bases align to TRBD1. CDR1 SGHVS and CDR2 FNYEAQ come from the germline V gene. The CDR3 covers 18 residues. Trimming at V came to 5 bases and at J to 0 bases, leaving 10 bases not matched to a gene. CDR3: CASSLDRGLTNSNQPQHF. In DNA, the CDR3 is TGTGCCAGCAGCCTAGACAGGGGGCTCACCAATAGCAATCAGCCCCAGCATTTT.

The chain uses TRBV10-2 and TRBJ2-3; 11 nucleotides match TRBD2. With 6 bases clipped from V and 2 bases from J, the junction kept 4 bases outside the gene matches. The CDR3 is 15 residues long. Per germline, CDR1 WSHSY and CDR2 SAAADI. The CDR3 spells CASRIAGGTTDTQYF. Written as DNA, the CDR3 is TGCGCCAGCAGGATAGCGGGGGGGACCACAGATACGCAGTATTTT.

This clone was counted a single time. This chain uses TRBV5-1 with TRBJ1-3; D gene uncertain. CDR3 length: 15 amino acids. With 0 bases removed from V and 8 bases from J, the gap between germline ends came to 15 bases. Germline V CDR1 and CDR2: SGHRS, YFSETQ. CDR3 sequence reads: CASSLGAGGSDTIYF. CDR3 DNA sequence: TGCGCCAGCAGCTTGGGGGCAGGAGGAAGCGACACCATATATTTT. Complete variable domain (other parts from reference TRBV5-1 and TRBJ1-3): KAGVTQTPRYLIKTRGQQVTLSCSPISGHRSVSWYQQTPGQGLQFLFEYFSETQRNKGNFPGRFSGRQFSNSRSEMNVSTLELGDSALYLCASSLGAGGSDTIYFGEGSWLTVV.

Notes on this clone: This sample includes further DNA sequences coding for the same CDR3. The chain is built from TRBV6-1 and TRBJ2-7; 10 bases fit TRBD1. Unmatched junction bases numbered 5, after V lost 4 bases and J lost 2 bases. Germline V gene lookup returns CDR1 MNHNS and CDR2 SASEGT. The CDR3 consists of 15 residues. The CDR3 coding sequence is TGTGCCAGCAGTGTTCCGGGACAGGGGACCTACGAGCAGTACTTC. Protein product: CASSVPGQGTYEQYF.

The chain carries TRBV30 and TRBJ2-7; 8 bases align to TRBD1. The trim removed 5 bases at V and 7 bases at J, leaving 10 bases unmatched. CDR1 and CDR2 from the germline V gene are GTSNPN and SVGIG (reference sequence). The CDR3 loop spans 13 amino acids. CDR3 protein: CAWGLTGVREQYF. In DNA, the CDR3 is TGTGCCTGGGGGTTGACAGGGGTTCGGGAGCAGTACTTC.

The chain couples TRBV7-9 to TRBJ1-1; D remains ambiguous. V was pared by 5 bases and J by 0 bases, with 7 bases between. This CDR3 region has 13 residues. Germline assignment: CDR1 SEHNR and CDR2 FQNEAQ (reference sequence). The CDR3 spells CASSPFVNTEAFF. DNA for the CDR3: TGTGCCAGCAGCCCCTTTGTGAACACTGAAGCTTTCTTT.

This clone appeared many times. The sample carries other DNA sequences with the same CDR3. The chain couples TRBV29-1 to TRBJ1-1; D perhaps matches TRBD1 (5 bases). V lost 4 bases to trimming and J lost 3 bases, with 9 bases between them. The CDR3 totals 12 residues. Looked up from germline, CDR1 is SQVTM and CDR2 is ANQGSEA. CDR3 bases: TGCAGCGTTGCGCGGGGGGACACTGAAGCTTTCTTT. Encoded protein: CSVARGDTEAFF.

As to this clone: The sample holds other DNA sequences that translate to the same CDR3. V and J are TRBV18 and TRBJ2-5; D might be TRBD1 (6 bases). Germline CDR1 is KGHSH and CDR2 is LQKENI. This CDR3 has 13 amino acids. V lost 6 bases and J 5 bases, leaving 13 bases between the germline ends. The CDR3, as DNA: TGTGCCAGCTCCCGCGGACAGCGGGAGACCCAGTACTTC. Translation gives CASSRGQRETQYF.